The rows below give T cell receptor beta chains drawn from one sample of a study of T cell changes during pregnancy in multiple sclerosis. The protocol was immunoSEQ multiplex PCR, while the TCRdb copy is restricted to in-frame clones and leaves out a portion. The sample contains tens of thousands of clones, around 94% of which appear only once. The material sequenced was CD8+ T cells from peripheral blood mononuclear cells, taken in the third trimester of pregnancy. The receptors were gathered from a female donor in good health, enrolled as a control in a pregnancy study. Both conserved end residues are part of each CDR3. The order of the fields is V gene, J gene, D gene, clone size, CDR3 protein, CDR3 DNA. A D gene is named only where the DNA matches it firmly. Where a row states a size, it is once, few, many or the class of an expanded clone; other rows omit it.

TRBV7-9	TRBJ2-7	.	once	CASTPWAGSGYEQYF	TGTGCCAGCACCCCATGGGCGGGATCGGGCTACGAGCAGTACTTC
TRBV5-1	TRBJ1-2	TRBD1	.	CASSPGQGIQGYTF	TGCGCCAGCAGCCCGGGACAGGGGATACAAGGCTACACCTTC
TRBV6-5	TRBJ1-1	TRBD1	.	CASSQTGQGTEAFF	TGTGCCAGCAGTCAAACAGGACAGGGCACTGAAGCTTTCTTT
TRBV27	TRBJ2-7	.	.	CASSQDRSYEQYF	TGTGCCAGCAGTCAGGACAGATCCTACGAGCAGTACTTC
TRBV13	TRBJ1-2	.	.	CASSPARGYGYTF	TGTGCCAGCAGCCCGGCAAGGGGCTATGGCTACACCTTC
TRBV4-3	TRBJ1-4	.	.	CASSQLTGNNEKLFF	TGCGCCAGCAGCCAACTCACAGGGAATAATGAAAAACTGTTTTTT
TRBV9	TRBJ2-7	.	once	CASSVGSGLTYEQYF	TGTGCCAGCAGCGTAGGTAGCGGATTAACCTACGAGCAGTACTTC
TRBV27	TRBJ1-1	TRBD1	.	CASRGQGPEAFF	TGTGCCAGCAGGGGACAGGGGCCTGAAGCTTTCTTT
TRBV6-5	TRBJ1-5	TRBD1	.	CASSQGVHSNQPQHF	TGTGCCAGCAGTCAGGGGGTTCATAGCAATCAGCCCCAGCATTTT
TRBV10-3	TRBJ1-1	.	.	CAISESHMNTEAFF	TGTGCCATCAGTGAGTCCCACATGAACACTGAAGCTTTCTTT
TRBV5-8	TRBJ2-7	.	.	CASSLELDRHFYEQYF	TGTGCCAGCAGCTTGGAGTTGGACAGACATTTTTACGAGCAGTACTTC
TRBV7-2	TRBJ1-5	.	.	CASSLFLAPSGQPQHF	TGTGCCAGCAGCTTATTTCTCGCCCCCAGTGGTCAGCCCCAGCATTTT
TRBV6-1	TRBJ2-1	.	.	CASSEPGTYNEQFF	TGTGCCAGCAGTGAGCCGGGGACTTACAATGAGCAGTTCTTC
TRBV5-1	TRBJ2-3	TRBD2	.	CATKGGSTDTQYF	TGCGCAACCAAGGGAGGGAGCACAGATACGCAGTATTTT